The next 2 T cell receptor beta chains were all read from a single sample in a study of human thymus T cells (dated by TCRdb to 2020 to 2022). Library preparation was by the immunoSEQ multiplex PCR assay. The immuneACCESS repertoire file appears here via TCRdb, limited to in-frame rearrangements. These files lack a portion of the clones; in checked studies, under half of the deficit traces to unresolved V genes, and the cause of the others is not known. Recorded for this sample are some 78,000 clones; 96% of them occurred a single time. Approximately 0.03% of the sample belongs to the ten largest clones. Thymus tissue was obtained as surgical resects removed during corrective cardiac surgery. The sequencing sample was made of thymus tissue. The receptors originated from a boy under two years old with a congenital heart defect but otherwise immunologically healthy.

This clone was seen once. The chain joins TRBV7-8 to TRBJ1-1; perhaps TRBD1 as D (5 bases). The CDR3 runs 16 residues. Germline CDR1 is SGHVS and CDR2 is FQNEAQ. V lost 5 bases to trimming and J lost 0 bases, with 16 bases between them. The CDR3 here is CASSLVPGGVNTEAFF. DNA for the CDR3: TGTGCCAGCAGCCTAGTTCCGGGGGGGGTGAACACTGAAGCTTTCTTT.

Here the CDR3 reads CASSQQPDRGPMNTEAFF. In DNA, the CDR3 is TGCGCCAGCAGCCAACAGCCCGACAGGGGTCCGATGAACACTGAAGCTTTCTTT. V usage is TRBV4-3 and J usage is TRBJ1-1; 8 bases line up with TRBD1. The CDR3 has 18 residues. Germline assignment: CDR1 LGHNA and CDR2 YSLEER. Trimming at V came to 2 bases and at J to 0 bases, leaving 11 bases not matched to a gene.